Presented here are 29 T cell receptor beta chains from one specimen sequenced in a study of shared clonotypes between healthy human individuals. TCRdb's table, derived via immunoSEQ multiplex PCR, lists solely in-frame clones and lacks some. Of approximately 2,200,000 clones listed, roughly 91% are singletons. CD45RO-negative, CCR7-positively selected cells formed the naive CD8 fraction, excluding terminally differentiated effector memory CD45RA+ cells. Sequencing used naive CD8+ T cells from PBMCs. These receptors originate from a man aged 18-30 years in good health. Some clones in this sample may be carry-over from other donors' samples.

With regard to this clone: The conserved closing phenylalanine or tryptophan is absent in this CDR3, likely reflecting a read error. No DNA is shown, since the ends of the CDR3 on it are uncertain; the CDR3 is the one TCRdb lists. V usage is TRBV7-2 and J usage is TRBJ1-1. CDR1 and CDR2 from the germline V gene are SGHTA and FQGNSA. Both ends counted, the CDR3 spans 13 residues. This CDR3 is CASSQQAGSDFRL.

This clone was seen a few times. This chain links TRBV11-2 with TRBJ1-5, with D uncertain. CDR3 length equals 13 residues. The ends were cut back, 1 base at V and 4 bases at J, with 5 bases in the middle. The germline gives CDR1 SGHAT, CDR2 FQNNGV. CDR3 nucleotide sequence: TGTGCCAGCAGCTTAGCAAGAAATCAGCCCCAGCATTTT. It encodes CASSLARNQPQHF.

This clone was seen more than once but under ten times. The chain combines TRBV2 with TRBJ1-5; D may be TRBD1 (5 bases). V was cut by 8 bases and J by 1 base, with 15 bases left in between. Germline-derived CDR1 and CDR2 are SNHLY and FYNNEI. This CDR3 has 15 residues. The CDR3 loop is CASDGGMGSNQPQHF. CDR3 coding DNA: TGTGCCAGCGATGGGGGTATGGGGAGCAATCAGCCCCAGCATTTT.

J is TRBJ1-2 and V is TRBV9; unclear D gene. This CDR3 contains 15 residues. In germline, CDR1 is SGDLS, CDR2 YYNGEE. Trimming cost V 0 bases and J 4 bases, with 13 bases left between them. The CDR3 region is CASSVGKGLGYGYTF. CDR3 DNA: TGTGCCAGCAGCGTAGGAAAGGGCCTGGGCTATGGCTACACCTTC.

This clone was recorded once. The CDR3 bases are TGTGCCAGCAGTTTCTCTAGCGGGAGCCCCAGTGAGCAGTTCTTC. This encodes CASSFSSGSPSEQFF. The gene calls are TRBV27 and TRBJ2-1; 10 nucleotides agree with TRBD2. Losses at the gene ends were 3 bases for V and 9 bases for J; bases not matched to a gene: 8. Germline CDR1 reads MNHEY; CDR2 reads SMNVEV (reference sequence). The CDR3 is made up of 15 amino acids.

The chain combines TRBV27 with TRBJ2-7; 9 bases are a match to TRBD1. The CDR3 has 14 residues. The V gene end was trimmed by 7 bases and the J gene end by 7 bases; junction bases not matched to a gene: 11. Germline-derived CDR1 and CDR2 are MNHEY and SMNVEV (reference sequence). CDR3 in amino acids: CASTPGTGWGEQYF. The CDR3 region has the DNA TGTGCCAGCACTCCCGGGACAGGGTGGGGGGAGCAGTACTTC.

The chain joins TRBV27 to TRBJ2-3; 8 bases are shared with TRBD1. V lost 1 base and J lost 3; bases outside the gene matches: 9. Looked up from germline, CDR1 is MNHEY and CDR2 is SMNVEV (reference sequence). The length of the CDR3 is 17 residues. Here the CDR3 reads CASSLLGLTGVTDTQYF. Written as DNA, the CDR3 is TGTGCCAGCAGTTTATTAGGTTTGACAGGGGTAACAGATACGCAGTATTTT.

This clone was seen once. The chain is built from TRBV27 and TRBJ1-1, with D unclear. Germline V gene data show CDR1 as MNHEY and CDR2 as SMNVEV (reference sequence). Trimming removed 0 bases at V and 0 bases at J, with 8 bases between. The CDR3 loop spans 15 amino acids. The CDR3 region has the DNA TGTGCCAGCAGTTTATCCCAAAGTATGAACACTGAAGCTTTCTTT. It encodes CASSLSQSMNTEAFF.

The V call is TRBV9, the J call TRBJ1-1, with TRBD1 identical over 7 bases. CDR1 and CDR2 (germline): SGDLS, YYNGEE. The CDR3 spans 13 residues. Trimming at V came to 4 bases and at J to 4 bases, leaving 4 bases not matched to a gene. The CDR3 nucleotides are TGTGCCAGCAGCCCTCACAGGGGCACTGAAGCTTTCTTT. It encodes CASSPHRGTEAFF.

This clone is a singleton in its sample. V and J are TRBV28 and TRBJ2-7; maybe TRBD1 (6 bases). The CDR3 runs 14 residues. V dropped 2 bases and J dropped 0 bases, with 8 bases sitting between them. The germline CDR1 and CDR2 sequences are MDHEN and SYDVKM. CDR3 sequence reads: CASSLVGHSYEQYF. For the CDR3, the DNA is TGTGCCAGCAGTTTAGTGGGACACTCCTACGAGCAGTACTTC.

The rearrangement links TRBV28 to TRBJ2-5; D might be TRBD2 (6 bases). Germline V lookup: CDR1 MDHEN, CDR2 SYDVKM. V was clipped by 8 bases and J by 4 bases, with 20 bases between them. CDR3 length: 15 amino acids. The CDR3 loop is CASSEGKGVPETQYF. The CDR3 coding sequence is TGTGCCAGCTCGGAGGGTAAGGGAGTGCCAGAGACCCAGTACTTC.

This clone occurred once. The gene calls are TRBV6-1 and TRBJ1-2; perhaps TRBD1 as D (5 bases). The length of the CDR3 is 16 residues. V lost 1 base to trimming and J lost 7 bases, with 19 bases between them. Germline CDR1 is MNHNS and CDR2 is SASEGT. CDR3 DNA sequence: TGTGCCAGCAGTGAAGTGAAGGGGAGGGGCCCTGGTGGCTACACCTTC. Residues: CASSEVKGRGPGGYTF.

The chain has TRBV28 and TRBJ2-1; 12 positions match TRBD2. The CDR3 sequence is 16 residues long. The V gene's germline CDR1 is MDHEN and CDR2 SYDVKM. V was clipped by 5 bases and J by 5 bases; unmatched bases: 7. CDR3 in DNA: TGTGCCAGCAGTCCCCTAGCGGGAGGGCCCCACAATGAGCAGTTCTTC. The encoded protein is CASSPLAGGPHNEQFF.

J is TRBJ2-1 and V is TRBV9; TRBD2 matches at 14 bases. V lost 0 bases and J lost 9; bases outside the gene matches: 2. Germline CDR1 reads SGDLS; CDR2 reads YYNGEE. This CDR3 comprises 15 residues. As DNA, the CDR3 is TGTGCCAGCAGCGTAGCGACTAGCGGGAGGGCTGAGCAGTTCTTC. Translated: CASSVATSGRAEQFF.

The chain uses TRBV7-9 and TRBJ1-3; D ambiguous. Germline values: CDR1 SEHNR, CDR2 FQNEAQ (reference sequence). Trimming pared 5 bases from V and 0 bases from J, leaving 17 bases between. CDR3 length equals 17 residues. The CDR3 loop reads CASSPWAFAVSGNTIYF. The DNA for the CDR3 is TGTGCCAGCAGCCCCTGGGCTTTTGCGGTCTCTGGAAACACCATATATTTT. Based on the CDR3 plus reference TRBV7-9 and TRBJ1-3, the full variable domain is DTGVSQNPRHKITKRGQNVTFRCDPISEHNRLYWYRQTLGQGPEFLTYFQNEAQLEKSRLLSDRFSAERPKGSFSTLEIQRTEQGDSAMYLCASSPWAFAVSGNTIYFGEGSWLTVV.

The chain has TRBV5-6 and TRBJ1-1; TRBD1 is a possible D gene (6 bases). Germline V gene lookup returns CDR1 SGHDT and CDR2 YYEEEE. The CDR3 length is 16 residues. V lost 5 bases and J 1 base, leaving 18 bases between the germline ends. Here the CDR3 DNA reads TGTGCCAGCAGTTATCCCGGGGGGGGCTGGAACACTGAAGCTTTCTTT. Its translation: CASSYPGGGWNTEAFF.

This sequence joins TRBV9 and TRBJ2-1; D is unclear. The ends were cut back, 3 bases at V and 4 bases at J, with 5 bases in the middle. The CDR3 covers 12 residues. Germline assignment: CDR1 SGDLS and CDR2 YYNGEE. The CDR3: CASSGRYNEQFF. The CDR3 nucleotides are TGTGCCAGCAGCGGGCGATACAATGAGCAGTTCTTC.

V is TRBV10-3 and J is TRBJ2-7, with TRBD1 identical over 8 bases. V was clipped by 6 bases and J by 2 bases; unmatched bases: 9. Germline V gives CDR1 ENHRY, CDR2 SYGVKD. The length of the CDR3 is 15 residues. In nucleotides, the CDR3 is TGTGCCATCAGAGACAGGGGAACCGCCGCCTACGAGCAGTACTTC. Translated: CAIRDRGTAAYEQYF.

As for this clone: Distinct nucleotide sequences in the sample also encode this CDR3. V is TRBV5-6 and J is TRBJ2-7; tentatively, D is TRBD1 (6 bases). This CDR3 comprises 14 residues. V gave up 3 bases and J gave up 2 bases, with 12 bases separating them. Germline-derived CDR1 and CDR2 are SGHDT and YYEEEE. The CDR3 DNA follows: TGTGCCAGCAGCTCGCTCACAGGGACCTACGAGCAGTACTTC. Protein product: CASSSLTGTYEQYF. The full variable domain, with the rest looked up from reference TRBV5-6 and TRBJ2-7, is DAGVTQSPTHLIKTRGQQVTLRCSPKSGHDTVSWYQQALGQGPQFIFQYYEEEERQRGNFPDRFSGHQFPNYSSELNVNALLLGDSALYLCASSSLTGTYEQYFGPGTRLTVT.

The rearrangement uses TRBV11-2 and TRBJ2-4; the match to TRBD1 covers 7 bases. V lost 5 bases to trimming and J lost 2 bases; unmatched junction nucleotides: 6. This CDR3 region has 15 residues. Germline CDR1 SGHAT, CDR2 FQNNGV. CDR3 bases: TGTGCCAGCAGCCCTAGGACAGGAACCAAAAACATTCAGTACTTC. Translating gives CASSPRTGTKNIQYF.

CDR3 coding DNA: TGTGCCAGCAGTTTCTTATACCAGGGTTCCTCTGGCTACACCTTC. It codes for CASSFLYQGSSGYTF. The chain recombines TRBV28 with TRBJ1-2, with TRBD1 as a possible D gene (5 bases). V was pared by 3 bases and J by 7 bases, with 18 bases between. The CDR3 extends over 15 amino acids. Germline CDR1 and CDR2: MDHEN and SYDVKM.

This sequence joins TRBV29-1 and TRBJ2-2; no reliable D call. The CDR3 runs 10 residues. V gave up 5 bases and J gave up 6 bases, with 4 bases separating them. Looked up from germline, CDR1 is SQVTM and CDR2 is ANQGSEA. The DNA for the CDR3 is TGCAGCGTTCGCTCCGGGGAGCTGTTTTTT. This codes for CSVRSGELFF.

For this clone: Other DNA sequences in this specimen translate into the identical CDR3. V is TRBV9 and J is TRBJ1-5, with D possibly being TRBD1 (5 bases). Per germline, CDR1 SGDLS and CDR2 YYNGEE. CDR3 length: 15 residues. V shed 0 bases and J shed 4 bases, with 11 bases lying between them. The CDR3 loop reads CASSVGSGGNQPQHF. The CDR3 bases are TGTGCCAGCAGCGTAGGTTCGGGGGGAAATCAGCCCCAGCATTTT. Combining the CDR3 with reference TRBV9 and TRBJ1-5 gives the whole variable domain DSGVTQTPKHLITATGQRVTLRCSPRSGDLSVYWYQQSLDQGLQFLIQYYNGEERAKGNILERFSAQQFPDLHSELNLSSLELGDSALYFCASSVGSGGNQPQHFGDGTRLSIL.

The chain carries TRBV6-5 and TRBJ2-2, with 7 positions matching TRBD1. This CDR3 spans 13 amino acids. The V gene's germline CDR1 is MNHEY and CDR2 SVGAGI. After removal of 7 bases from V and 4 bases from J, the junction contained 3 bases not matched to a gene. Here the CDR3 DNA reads TGTGCCAGCACCGGACAGGCCACCGGGGAGCTGTTTTTT. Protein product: CASTGQATGELFF.

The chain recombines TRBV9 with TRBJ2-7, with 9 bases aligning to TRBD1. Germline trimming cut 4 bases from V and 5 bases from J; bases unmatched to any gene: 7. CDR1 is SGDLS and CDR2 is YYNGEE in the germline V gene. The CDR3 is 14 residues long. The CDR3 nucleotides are TGTGCCAGCAGCATAACAGGGGGCCCCCACGAGCAGTACTTC. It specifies CASSITGGPHEQYF.

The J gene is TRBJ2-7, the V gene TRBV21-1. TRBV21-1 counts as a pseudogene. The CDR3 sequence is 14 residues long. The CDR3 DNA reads TGTGCCAGCAGCAAAGAAGGAAGTTCCTACGAGCAGTACTTC. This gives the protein CASSKEGSSYEQYF.

CDR3 nucleotide sequence: TGCGCCAGCAGCCAAGATGGGCTAGCGGGAGGCCAAGAGACCCAGTACTTC. Residues: CASSQDGLAGGQETQYF. The chain recombines TRBV4-1 with TRBJ2-5; 11 nucleotides align to TRBD2. This CDR3 is 17 amino acids long. V lost 0 bases, J lost 1 base, and 4 bases stayed unmatched. CDR1 and CDR2 (germline): MGHRA, YSYEKL.

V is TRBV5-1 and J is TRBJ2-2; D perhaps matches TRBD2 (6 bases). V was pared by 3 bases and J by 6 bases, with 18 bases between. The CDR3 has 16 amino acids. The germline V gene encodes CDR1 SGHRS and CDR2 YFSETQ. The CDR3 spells CASSSFLRSGPGELFF. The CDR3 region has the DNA TGCGCCAGCAGCTCCTTTTTGCGGAGCGGGCCCGGGGAGCTGTTTTTT.

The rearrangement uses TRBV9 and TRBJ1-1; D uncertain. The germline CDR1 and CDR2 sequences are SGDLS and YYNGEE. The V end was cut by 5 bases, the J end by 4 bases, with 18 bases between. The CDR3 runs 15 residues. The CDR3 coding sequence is TGTGCCAGCAGTCCCGGGCGAGTCCTAGGCACTGAAGCTTTCTTT. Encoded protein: CASSPGRVLGTEAFF. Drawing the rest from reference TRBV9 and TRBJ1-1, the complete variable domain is DSGVTQTPKHLITATGQRVTLRCSPRSGDLSVYWYQQSLDQGLQFLIQYYNGEERAKGNILERFSAQQFPDLHSELNLSSLELGDSALYFCASSPGRVLGTEAFFGQGTRLTVV.